This entry lists 13 T cell receptor beta chains sequenced from one sample in a study of blood T cell repertoires in COVID-19. Generated by immunoSEQ multiplex PCR, the TCRdb table keeps only in-frame clones and is missing some. Of more than 200,000 clones in the sample, approximately 81% were seen once. The specimen sequenced was peripheral blood. The receptor set was obtained from an elderly woman with COVID-19, enrolled during active disease.

J is TRBJ2-5 and V is TRBV9, with D perhaps TRBD2 (6 bases). Germline V gene lookup returns CDR1 SGDLS and CDR2 YYNGEE. The CDR3 sequence is 14 residues long. Trimming took off 4 bases at V and 1 base at J, with 11 bases between the two ends. CDR3 nucleotides: TGTGCCAGCAGCCCGCGGGGATTCCAAGAGACCCAGTACTTC. Translating gives CASSPRGFQETQYF. The full variable domain, rest sourced from reference TRBV9 and TRBJ2-5, is DSGVTQTPKHLITATGQRVTLRCSPRSGDLSVYWYQQSLDQGLQFLIQYYNGEERAKGNILERFSAQQFPDLHSELNLSSLELGDSALYFCASSPRGFQETQYFGPGTRLLVL.

Concerning this clone itself: At one boundary the junction diverges from the germline segment, which might be a read error. This chain links TRBV6-5 with TRBJ2-7; tentatively, D is TRBD1 (6 bases). CDR1 MNHEY and CDR2 SVGAGI come from the germline V gene. The CDR3 is 14 amino acids. The CDR3 coding sequence is TGTGCCAGCAGTAACTCCAGGGGAACCTACGAGCAGTACTTC. Protein: CASSNSRGTYEQYF.

V is TRBV24-1 and J is TRBJ2-5, with D perhaps matching TRBD1 (5 bases). Germline CDR1 reads KGHDR; CDR2 reads SFDVKD. V lost 0 bases and J lost 0, with 13 bases in between. The CDR3 length is 17 residues. This chain's CDR3 is CATSDLSRAGNQETQYF. In DNA, the CDR3 is TGTGCCACCAGTGATTTGTCTAGGGCAGGGAACCAAGAGACCCAGTACTTC.

The chain recombines TRBV19 with TRBJ1-1; maybe TRBD1 (5 bases). Germline V CDR1 and CDR2: LNHDA, SQIVND (reference sequence). V dropped 4 bases and J dropped 8 bases, with 11 bases sitting between them. There are 12 residues in the CDR3. CDR3 nucleotides: TGTGCCAGTAGTACGTTTCAGGGAGAAGCTTTCTTT. This gives the protein CASSTFQGEAFF.

The chain joins TRBV9 to TRBJ1-3; D is uncertain. This CDR3 region has 14 residues. Trimming stripped 2 bases from V and 4 bases from J, with 10 bases between. CDR1 and CDR2 (germline): SGDLS, YYNGEE. The CDR3 sequence: CASSVGQSGNTIYF. CDR3 nucleotide sequence: TGTGCCAGCAGCGTTGGGCAGAGCGGAAACACCATATATTTT.

The sample holds a few counts of this clone. This chain connects TRBV6-5 to TRBJ2-5; 7 bases line up with TRBD1. CDR1 MNHEY and CDR2 SVGAGI come from the germline V gene. The CDR3 extends over 14 amino acids. J was trimmed by 1 base and V by 8 bases; bases with no gene match: 7. CDR3 in amino acids: CASQPRGLQETQYF. As DNA, the CDR3 is TGTGCCAGCCAACCGAGGGGGCTCCAAGAGACCCAGTACTTC.

The chain employs TRBV3-1 (or the pseudogene TRBV3-2) and TRBJ2-7, with a tentative D call TRBD1 (6 bases). The CDR3 sequence is 15 residues long. Trimming removed 0 bases from V and 4 bases from J, with 13 bases in between. Germline CDR1 is LGHDT and CDR2 is YNNKEL (reference sequence). The CDR3 protein is CASSQDGLQGYEQYF. CDR3 nucleotide sequence: TGTGCCAGCAGCCAAGATGGGTTACAGGGTTACGAGCAGTACTTC.

The rearrangement links TRBV19 to TRBJ1-6, with TRBD1 matching 9 bases. The CDR3 has 12 amino acids. The V segment lost 9 bases and the J segment 10 bases; nucleotides outside the gene matches: 4. Per germline, CDR1 LNHDA and CDR2 SQIVND (reference sequence). The DNA for the CDR3 is TGTGCCAGCCGGGACAGGGTGTCACCCCTCCACTTT. This translates into CASRDRVSPLHF.

The chain uses TRBV4-1 and TRBJ2-7; TRBD2 matches 9 bases. Losses at the gene ends were 0 bases for V and 0 bases for J; bases not matched to a gene: 6. This CDR3 is built from 17 residues. The germline V gene has CDR1 MGHRA and CDR2 YSYEKL. CDR3 region: CASSQDPSGASSYEQYF. The CDR3 DNA reads as TGCGCCAGCAGCCAAGATCCTAGCGGGGCCAGCTCCTACGAGCAGTACTTC.

The gene calls are TRBV19 and TRBJ1-3; a weak D match, TRBD1 (5 bases). Germline assignment: CDR1 LNHDA and CDR2 SQIVND (reference sequence). The CDR3 has 12 amino acids. V was clipped by 4 bases and J by 4 bases, with 5 bases between them. The CDR3 nucleotides read TGTGCCAGTAGTAGACAGGGAAACACCATATATTTT. It yields the protein CASSRQGNTIYF.

This chain links TRBV18 with TRBJ2-4; TRBD1 might be the D (6 bases). This CDR3 is built from 14 residues. Trimming left V 3 bases short and J 12 bases short, with 18 bases between. CDR1 is KGHSH and CDR2 is LQKENI in the germline V gene. The CDR3 DNA sequence: TGTGCCAGCTCACCCCTACAGGGTGAAAACGCTCAGTACTTC. Translating it yields CASSPLQGENAQYF.

This chain connects TRBV10-3 to TRBJ1-5; 7 bases are a match to TRBD1. The CDR3 is made up of 14 amino acids. Germline-derived CDR1 and CDR2 are ENHRY and SYGVKD. V was clipped by 5 bases and J by 2 bases; unmatched bases: 3. The CDR3 DNA reads as TGTGCCATCAGTACCGGGACAGGCAATCAGCCCCAGCATTTT. Translating gives CAISTGTGNQPQHF.

V is TRBV10-3 and J is TRBJ1-1; weak D call: TRBD1 (6 bases). There are 15 residues in the CDR3. Germline CDR1 ENHRY, CDR2 SYGVKD. The V end was cut by 0 bases, the J end by 4 bases, with 12 bases between. As DNA, the CDR3 is TGTGCCATCAGTGAGTCGTCGACAGGCACCACTGAAGCTTTCTTT. Translating it yields CAISESSTGTTEAFF.